This TCR beta chain was documented in a study of blood T cell repertoires in COVID-19. At the level of the study: Researchers got acute and convalescent COVID-19 samples from the United States, Italy and Spain. From T cells, B-cell-depleted T cells, or PBMCs came the material, which was cDNA or gDNA.

CDR1 MNHEY and CDR2 SMNVEV come from the germline V gene (reference sequence). V dropped 6 bases and J dropped 5 bases, with 19 bases sitting between them. The CDR3 loop spans 15 amino acids. Authors' processing steps: Quantification of nucleated cells was approximated via reference gene primer amplification. Repertoires were generated with immunoSEQ multiplex PCR, while TCRdb's copy carries only in-frame clones and drops some. Clone size and the V and J calls come from that table; the DNA yielded D and trimming. The table lists 90,000 or so clones, 75% to 85% of them singletons. The specimen was peripheral blood. The clonotype was recovered from a man in his 60s with acute or convalescent COVID-19. The V call is TRBV27, the J call TRBJ1-1; tentative D call: TRBD1 (6 bases). CDR3 DNA: TGTGCCAGCAGCAAAAATTGGGGGGGCGGAACTGAAGCTTTCTTT. Translated: CASSKNWGGGTEAFF.